This is a list of T cell receptor beta chains from one sample in a study of T cell repertoires in cytomegalovirus infection. One entry per CDR3 protein, called by TCRdb with MiXCR from the reads. The sample contains around 770,000 distinct CDR3 sequences, roughly 28% of which appear only once. No antigen has been identified for these receptors. The sequencing used cultured CD8+ T cells from PBMCs, collected from culture after CMV antigen stimulation. These receptors were taken from a human donor in good health (CMV status not recorded). Some clones in this sample may be carry-over from other donors' samples. Both conserved end residues are trimmed from each CDR3. The order of the fields is CDR3 length, V gene, J gene, clone size, CDR3 protein. Clone size appears in some rows only: once, few, many, or a class for an expanded clone.

CDR3 length: 14
V gene: TRBV7-9
J gene: TRBJ2-1
clone size: few
CDR3 protein: ASSLTGQGMHNEQF

CDR3 length: 15
V gene: TRBV7-9
J gene: TRBJ2-2
clone size: few
CDR3 protein: ASSFPGLAGTTGELF

CDR3 length: 13
V gene: TRBV6-5
J gene: TRBJ1-2
clone size: -
CDR3 protein: ASSYSMQASYGYT

CDR3 length: 13
V gene: TRBV6-6
J gene: TRBJ1-2
clone size: few
CDR3 protein: ASSYKQGQGYGYT

CDR3 length: 12
V gene: TRBV7-9
J gene: TRBJ2-5
clone size: few
CDR3 protein: ASSLFGYQETQY

CDR3 length: 12
V gene: TRBV7-9
J gene: TRBJ1-2
clone size: -
CDR3 protein: ASSSPGTVYGYT

CDR3 length: 13
V gene: TRBV7-2
J gene: TRBJ2-5
clone size: -
CDR3 protein: ASSLFGTRGETQY

CDR3 length: 12
V gene: TRBV2
J gene: TRBJ1-1
clone size: -
CDR3 protein: ASSAYLGNTEAF

CDR3 length: 9
V gene: TRBV12-5
J gene: TRBJ2-1
clone size: -
CDR3 protein: ASGSPNEQF

CDR3 length: 11
V gene: TRBV4-1
J gene: TRBJ1-6
clone size: -
CDR3 protein: ASSGQDNSPLH

CDR3 length: 12
V gene: TRBV6-5
J gene: TRBJ1-5
clone size: -
CDR3 protein: ASGLGSDNQPQH

CDR3 length: 15
V gene: TRBV10-1
J gene: TRBJ1-1
clone size: -
CDR3 protein: ASNAPQTGGMNTEAF

CDR3 length: 14
V gene: TRBV7-3
J gene: TRBJ2-1
clone size: few
CDR3 protein: ASSRSTSAYYNEQF

CDR3 length: 10
V gene: TRBV12-3/TRBV12-4
J gene: TRBJ2-5
clone size: -
CDR3 protein: ASRGLEETQY

CDR3 length: 13
V gene: TRBV27
J gene: TRBJ2-5
clone size: -
CDR3 protein: ASSLRAGAIETQY

CDR3 length: 16
V gene: TRBV4-3
J gene: TRBJ1-4
clone size: -
CDR3 protein: ASSQGMTGEATNEKLF

CDR3 length: 14
V gene: TRBV4-3
J gene: TRBJ2-3
clone size: -
CDR3 protein: ASSQEVSRNTDTQY

CDR3 length: 11
V gene: TRBV12-3/TRBV12-4
J gene: TRBJ1-1
clone size: -
CDR3 protein: ASRAGAITEAF

CDR3 length: 9
V gene: TRBV27
J gene: TRBJ2-1
clone size: -
CDR3 protein: GSVWGNEQF

CDR3 length: 12
V gene: TRBV11-3
J gene: TRBJ1-2
clone size: -
CDR3 protein: ASSFLTPADGYT

CDR3 length: 9
V gene: TRBV15
J gene: TRBJ2-5
clone size: few
CDR3 protein: ATSRPRTQY

CDR3 length: 18
V gene: TRBV7-6
J gene: TRBJ2-6
clone size: -
CDR3 protein: ASSFLGMTRQSSGANVLT

CDR3 length: 13
V gene: TRBV7-9
J gene: TRBJ1-4
clone size: -
CDR3 protein: ASSPWGQGREKLF

CDR3 length: 11
V gene: TRBV19
J gene: TRBJ1-2
clone size: -
CDR3 protein: ASTQGSLYGYT

CDR3 length: 12
V gene: TRBV7-3
J gene: TRBJ2-1
clone size: many
CDR3 protein: ASSLTDSYNEQF

CDR3 length: 11
V gene: TRBV28
J gene: TRBJ1-6
clone size: many
CDR3 protein: ASSPGPNSPLH

CDR3 length: 9
V gene: TRBV7-2
J gene: TRBJ2-2
clone size: many
CDR3 protein: ASSYPGELF

CDR3 length: 15
V gene: TRBV7-9
J gene: TRBJ1-4
clone size: -
CDR3 protein: ASSSRGQVGFGEKLF